Listed here are 8 T cell receptor beta chains from one sample, sequenced in a study of T-cell memory formation after mild COVID-19. TCRdb used MiXCR to reprocess the 5' RACE reads, holding one entry per CDR3 protein. The table includes under 450,000 distinct CDR3 sequences, 23% detected once. The specimen sequenced was PBMCs or a T cell subset sorted from them (not recorded which). The receptors originated from an adult woman who had mild COVID-19 (a few samples of this study predate the infection). Cell type and time point are not known.

The chain employs TRBV30 and TRBJ2-2; weak D call: TRBD2 (6 bases). The CDR3 is 13 amino acids. V lost 2 bases to trimming and J lost 7 bases, with 11 bases between them. The germline V gene has CDR1 GTSNPN and CDR2 SVGIG (reference sequence). The CDR3 is CAWSWRVGGELFF. For the CDR3, the DNA is TGTGCCTGGAGTTGGAGGGTCGGCGGGGAGCTGTTTTTT.

The CDR3 nucleotides are TGTGCCAGCAGCAAAGCGGGGACCTCCTACGAGCAGTACTTC. It is translated as CASSKAGTSYEQYF. The chain is built from TRBV6-5 and TRBJ2-7; 7 bases are a match to TRBD2. From germline, CDR1 is MNHEY and CDR2 SVGAGI. This CDR3 spans 14 amino acids. V trimming: 6 bases; J trimming: 0 bases; junction bases outside the gene matches: 5.

As to this clonotype: One end of the junction does not line up with germline, which may come from a read error. This sequence joins TRBV7-2 and TRBJ2-1; 7 nucleotides agree with TRBD2. CDR3 size: 15 residues. From germline, CDR1 is SGHTA and CDR2 FQGNSA. The CDR3 loop reads CASVTSGGSYNEQFF. The CDR3 DNA reads as TGCGCCAGCGTCACCTCGGGAGGCTCCTACAATGAGCAGTTCTTC.

The chain is built from TRBV29-1 and TRBJ2-5; the match to TRBD1 covers 10 bases. This CDR3 contains 15 residues. Per germline, CDR1 SQVTM and CDR2 ANQGSEA. Trimming cost V 5 bases and J 5 bases; bases outside gene matches: 11. CDR3 protein: CSVKGDRGIVETQYF. In DNA, the CDR3 is TGCAGCGTTAAAGGGGACAGGGGAATAGTGGAGACCCAGTACTTC.

The chain carries TRBV7-2 and TRBJ2-3; TRBD2 might be the D (6 bases). CDR1 and CDR2 from the germline V gene are SGHTA and FQGNSA. Trimming left V 8 bases short and J 3 bases short, with 15 bases between. The CDR3 consists of 14 residues. CDR3 loop: CASRLVRETDTQYF. CDR3 nucleotide sequence: TGTGCCAGCCGACTTGTTCGGGAGACAGATACGCAGTATTTT.

Concerning this clonotype itself: At one boundary the junction diverges from the germline segment, which might be a read error. The chain carries TRBV20-1 and TRBJ2-4; 9 bases line up with TRBD1. The CDR3 has 12 residues. In germline, CDR1 is DFQATT, CDR2 SNEGSKA (reference sequence). The CDR3 loop is CSARLGTGFMDF. As DNA, the CDR3 is TGCAGTGCTAGACTCGGGACAGGGTTTATGGACTTC.

The chain joins TRBV21-1 to TRBJ1-2; TRBD1 is the table's D call and was not checked against the DNA. TRBV21-1 is annotated as a pseudogene. This CDR3 contains 13 residues. CDR3 amino acids: CASSSRPNYGYTF. The CDR3 region has the DNA TGTGCCAGCAGCTCCCGTCCTAACTATGGCTACACCTTC.

The chain employs TRBV11-3 and TRBJ2-2; perhaps D is TRBD1 or TRBD2 (6 bases each). The CDR3 sequence is 18 residues long. V was shortened by 2 bases and J by 7 bases, with 23 bases between the two germline ends. Germline CDR1 SGHNT, CDR2 YENEEA. DNA of the CDR3: TGTGCCAGCAGCTTATCGCCGGATTGGGGGGCTGAGGACGGGGAGCTGTTTTTT. The encoded protein is CASSLSPDWGAEDGELFF.